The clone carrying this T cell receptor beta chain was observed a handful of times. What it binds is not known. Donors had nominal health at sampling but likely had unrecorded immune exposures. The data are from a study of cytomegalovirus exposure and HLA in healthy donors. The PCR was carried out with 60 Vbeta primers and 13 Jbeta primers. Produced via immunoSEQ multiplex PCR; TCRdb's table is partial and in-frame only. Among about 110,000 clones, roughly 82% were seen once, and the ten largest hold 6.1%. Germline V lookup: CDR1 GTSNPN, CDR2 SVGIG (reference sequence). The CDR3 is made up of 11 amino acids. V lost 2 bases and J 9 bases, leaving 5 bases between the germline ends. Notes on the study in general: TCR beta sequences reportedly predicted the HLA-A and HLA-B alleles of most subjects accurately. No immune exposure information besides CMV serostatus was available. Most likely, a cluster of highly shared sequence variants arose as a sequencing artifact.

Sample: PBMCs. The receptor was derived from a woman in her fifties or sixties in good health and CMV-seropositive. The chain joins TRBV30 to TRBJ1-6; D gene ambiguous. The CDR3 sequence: CAWSYFSPLHF. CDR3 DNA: TGTGCCTGGAGTTACTTTTCACCCCTCCACTTT.